The 22 T cell receptor beta chains below come from one sample, sequenced in a study of blood T cells in healthy people across ages. A J-beta primer mix and a sample-barcoded 5' primer were used in a second PCR of roughly 6 to 12 cycles. From the 5' RACE reads, TCRdb called clonotypes with MiXCR, one entry per CDR3 protein. The repertoire holds approximately 730,000 distinct CDR3 sequences, with about 55% as singletons. The sequenced material came from blood. The origin of the receptors is an elderly man in good health.

V is TRBV7-2 and J is TRBJ2-7; D is uncertain. Germline V lookup: CDR1 SGHTA, CDR2 FQGNSA. The V and J ends lost 2 bases and 3 bases respectively, with 2 bases between them. This CDR3 contains 11 residues. CDR3 in amino acids: CASSLFYEQYF. The CDR3 DNA is TGTGCCAGCAGCTTATTCTACGAGCAGTACTTC.

CDR3 coding DNA: TGTGCCAGCAGCTCGGACAGGGGTGGGACCCAGTACTTC. It translates to CASSSDRGGTQYF. The rearrangement joins TRBV13 to TRBJ2-5; 9 nucleotides agree with TRBD1. The trim removed 4 bases at V and 7 bases at J, leaving 4 bases unmatched. Germline V lookup: CDR1 PRHDT, CDR2 FYEKMQ (reference sequence). This CDR3 spans 13 amino acids.

This CDR3 reads CASSYSSTGPETQYF. In DNA form, the CDR3 reads TGTGCCAGCAGTTACTCGTCCACAGGGCCAGAGACCCAGTACTTC. The rearrangement uses TRBV6-6 and TRBJ2-5, with D possibly matching TRBD1 (6 bases). Germline V CDR1 and CDR2: MNHNY, SVGAGI (reference sequence). The CDR3 covers 15 residues. V lost 0 bases and J lost 4, with 12 bases in between.

This clonotype was observed a handful of times. The rearrangement links TRBV12-3 or TRBV12-4 to TRBJ2-7; D not certain. V gave up 3 bases and J gave up 1 base, with 7 bases separating them. The CDR3 length is 13 residues. The CDR3 DNA is TGTGCCAGCAGTTTCGACATTTCCTACGAGCAGTACTTC. Amino acids: CASSFDISYEQYF.

The chain is built from TRBV20-1 and TRBJ2-1; TRBD2 matches at 10 bases. J was trimmed by 8 bases and V by 6 bases; bases with no gene match: 16. The CDR3 sequence is 16 residues long. CDR1 and CDR2 from the germline V gene are DFQATT and SNEGSKA (reference sequence). The CDR3 is CSADLAGEFSADEQFF. CDR3 in DNA: TGCAGTGCGGATCTAGCGGGAGAATTCTCGGCGGATGAGCAGTTCTTC.

This chain connects TRBV7-3 to TRBJ2-7; D is unclear. The V end was cut by 6 bases, the J end by 7 bases, with 16 bases between. Germline values: CDR1 SGHTA, CDR2 FQGTGA. CDR3 length: 13 residues. CDR3 coding DNA: TGTGCCAGCAGTCACCCGGTTGTGAAAGAGCAGTACTTC. Protein sequence: CASSHPVVKEQYF.

The chain couples TRBV5-1 to TRBJ1-2; D not certain. With 4 bases removed from V and 4 bases from J, the gap between germline ends came to 11 bases. Germline assignment: CDR1 SGHRS and CDR2 YFSETQ. This CDR3 comprises 13 residues. CDR3 DNA sequence: TGCGCCAGCAGCCGAGACATAGGCTATGGCTACACCTTC. Amino acid sequence: CASSRDIGYGYTF. The full variable domain, in which reference TRBV5-1 and TRBJ1-2 provide the parts outside the CDR3, is KAGVTQTPRYLIKTRGQQVTLSCSPISGHRSVSWYQQTPGQGLQFLFEYFSETQRNKGNFPGRFSGRQFSNSRSEMNVSTLELGDSALYLCASSRDIGYGYTFGSGTRLTVV.

Here the CDR3 reads CSAIDKASLYNEQFF. The CDR3 nucleotides are TGCAGTGCTATAGATAAGGCCTCCCTCTACAATGAGCAGTTCTTC. The chain combines TRBV20-1 with TRBJ2-1, with D hard to call. The CDR3 totals 15 residues. Trimming pared 4 bases from V and 3 bases from J, leaving 16 bases between. Germline-derived CDR1 and CDR2 are DFQATT and SNEGSKA (reference sequence).

The chain recombines TRBV11-1 with TRBJ2-7; tentatively, D is TRBD2 (6 bases). This CDR3 comprises 17 residues. Germline loops: CDR1 SGHAT, CDR2 FQDESV (reference sequence). The V and J ends lost 7 bases and 0 bases respectively, with 22 bases between them. The CDR3 sequence is CASTSRDPRESSYEQYF. In nucleotides, the CDR3 is TGTGCCAGCACATCTCGAGATCCTCGGGAGAGCTCCTACGAGCAGTACTTC.

This clonotype has just a few counts. This rearrangement joins TRBV7-9 to TRBJ2-7, with a possible D match to TRBD1 (7 bases). Matching the DNA end better, TRBJ2-5 makes the J call doubtful. Germline V gene sequence: CDR1 SEHNR, CDR2 FQNEAQ (reference sequence). The CDR3 runs 16 residues. For the CDR3, the DNA is TGTGCCAGCAGCTTCCCCCGCGGGACAGATCAAGAGACCCAGTACTTC. Amino acid sequence: CASSFPRGTDQETQYF.

This clonotype has just a few counts. This chain links TRBV5-6 with TRBJ2-5, with 8 nucleotides matching TRBD2. The assigned J gene may be wrong: the sequence end matches TRBJ2-7 better. Germline values: CDR1 SGHDT, CDR2 YYEEEE. The CDR3 runs to 14 residues. The DNA of the CDR3 is TGTGCCAGCACCGATCTAGCGGGTCGCTACGAGCAGTACTTC. Translating gives CASTDLAGRYEQYF.

This chain connects TRBV3-1 to TRBJ2-7; the D gene could be TRBD1 or TRBD2 (6 bases each). This CDR3 comprises 15 residues. The ends were cut back, 4 bases at V and 2 bases at J, with 15 bases in the middle. The germline gives CDR1 LGHDT, CDR2 YNNKEL (reference sequence). The CDR3 spells CASSRRAGDPYEQYF. The CDR3, as DNA: TGTGCCAGCAGCCGGAGGGCAGGGGACCCCTACGAGCAGTACTTC.

The chain carries TRBV7-2 and TRBJ2-3; 8 bases map to TRBD2. Trimming at V came to 6 bases and at J to 0 bases, leaving 5 bases not matched to a gene. The CDR3 spans 15 residues. CDR1 is SGHTA, CDR2 FQGNSA, per germline. The CDR3 region is CASSWSGSSTDTQYF. The CDR3 bases are TGTGCCAGCAGTTGGAGCGGGAGCAGCACAGATACGCAGTATTTT.

This chain links TRBV20-1 with TRBJ2-7; 8 positions match TRBD2. Per germline, CDR1 DFQATT and CDR2 SNEGSKA (reference sequence). The CDR3 sequence is 14 residues long. V lost 2 bases and J lost 3; bases outside the gene matches: 6. As DNA, the CDR3 is TGCAGTGCTAGACGAAGCGGGAGCTTCTACGAGCAGTACTTC. It codes for CSARRSGSFYEQYF.

The chain combines TRBV12-5 with TRBJ2-1; TRBD2 matches at 7 bases. Germline V gene sequence: CDR1 LGHNT, CDR2 FRNRAP. The V and J ends lost 7 bases and 7 bases, in that order; junction bases with no gene match: 16. The CDR3 sequence is 16 residues long. This chain's CDR3 is CASEGVGGGSYNEQFF. In DNA form, the CDR3 reads TGTGCTAGTGAAGGGGTCGGAGGCGGGAGCTATAATGAGCAGTTCTTC.

The chain combines TRBV7-2 with TRBJ2-1; D call uncertain. V lost 0 bases and J 6 bases, leaving 6 bases between the germline ends. The CDR3 covers 13 residues. Germline V gives CDR1 SGHTA, CDR2 FQGNSA. CDR3 nucleotides: TGTGCCAGCAGCTTAGCGTGGGCCAATGAGCAGTTCTTC. Its protein product is CASSLAWANEQFF.

The chain recombines TRBV4-2 with TRBJ1-3; D unclear. This CDR3 has 15 amino acids. Germline loops: CDR1 LGHNA, CDR2 YNFKEQ. Trimming took 0 bases from V and 2 from J, leaving 8 bases between them. CDR3 sequence reads: CASSQDSGTGNTIYF. CDR3 coding DNA: TGTGCCAGCAGCCAAGATTCAGGAACTGGAAACACCATATATTTT.

J is TRBJ2-1 and V is TRBV28; D is perhaps TRBD2 (5 bases). The CDR3 spans 16 residues. The V and J ends lost 4 bases and 8 bases respectively, with 21 bases between them. Germline CDR1 MDHEN, CDR2 SYDVKM. CDR3 DNA: TGTGCCAGCAGTTCAGGTGGCCGGGAAGGTATCGATGAGCAGTTCTTC. This sequence encodes CASSSGGREGIDEQFF.

This clonotype is a singleton in its sample. The chain has TRBV6-6 and TRBJ2-7; D possibly corresponds to TRBD2 (6 bases). CDR1 and CDR2 (germline): MNHNY, SVGAGI (reference sequence). V was shortened by 8 bases and J by 3 bases, with 11 bases between the two germline ends. This CDR3 comprises 12 residues. The CDR3 DNA reads as TGTGCCAGCCGGGGGAACGGCTACGAGCAGTACTTC. Its protein product is CASRGNGYEQYF.

V gene TRBV27 combines with J gene TRBJ1-2, with TRBD1 matching over 9 bases. The germline V gene encodes CDR1 MNHEY and CDR2 SMNVEV (reference sequence). This CDR3 spans 15 amino acids. J gave up 8 bases and V 5 bases, and 12 bases lay outside the gene matches. The CDR3 here is CASSRDRAILRGYTF. The CDR3 coding sequence is TGTGCCAGCAGTAGGGACAGGGCTATCTTACGAGGCTACACCTTC.

The chain is built from TRBV12-3 or TRBV12-4 and TRBJ2-3; 14 bases fit TRBD2. This CDR3 contains 16 residues. Trimming removed 10 bases from V and 3 bases from J; junction bases left unmatched: 9. This CDR3 is CAIQKTSGRATDTQYF. DNA for the CDR3: TGTGCCATCCAGAAGACTAGCGGGAGGGCTACAGATACGCAGTATTTT.

V and J are TRBV29-1 and TRBJ1-1; TRBD1 aligns across 8 bases. The CDR3 runs to 10 residues. The J segment lost 11 bases and the V segment lost 7 bases, leaving 6 bases of the junction unmatched. The V gene's germline CDR1 is SQVTM and CDR2 ANQGSEA. The CDR3 is CSARQGSAFF. The CDR3 coding sequence is TGCAGCGCCAGACAGGGGTCGGCTTTCTTT.